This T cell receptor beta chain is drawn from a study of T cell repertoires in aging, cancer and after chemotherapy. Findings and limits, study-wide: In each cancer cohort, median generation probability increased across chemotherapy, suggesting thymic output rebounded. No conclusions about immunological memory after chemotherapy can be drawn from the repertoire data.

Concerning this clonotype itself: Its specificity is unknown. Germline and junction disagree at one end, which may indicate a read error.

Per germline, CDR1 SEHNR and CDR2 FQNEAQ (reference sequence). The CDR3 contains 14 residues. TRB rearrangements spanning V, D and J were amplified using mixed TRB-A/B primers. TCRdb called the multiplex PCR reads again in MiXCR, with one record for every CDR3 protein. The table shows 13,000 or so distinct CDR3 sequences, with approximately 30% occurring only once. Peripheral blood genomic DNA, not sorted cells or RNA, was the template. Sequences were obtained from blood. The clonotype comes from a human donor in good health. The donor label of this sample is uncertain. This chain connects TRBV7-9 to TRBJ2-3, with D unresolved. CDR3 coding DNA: TGTGCTAGCAGCTTAGAGTTCAGCACAGATACGCAGTATTTT. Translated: CASSLEFSTDTQYF.